The TCR beta chain described here comes from a study of PD-1 blockade in mismatch repair-deficient tumors. Sequenced by immunoSEQ multiplex PCR; TCRdb stores in-frame clones only, minus some. The sample contains about 110,000 clones, over 60% of which appear only once. This clone was observed once. This sequence was found in an adult with mismatch repair-deficient cancer. This specimen was peripheral blood, taken roughly 60 weeks after starting pembrolizumab.

CDR3 in amino acids: CASSPTGQTHGNQPQHF. In DNA form, the CDR3 reads TGTGCCAGCAGCCCTACGGGACAGACCCACGGCAATCAGCCCCAGCATTTT. The chain joins TRBV28 to TRBJ1-5, with TRBD1 identical over 7 bases. The germline gives CDR1 MDHEN, CDR2 SYDVKM. CDR3 length: 17 residues. Losses at the gene ends were 6 bases for V and 2 bases for J; bases not matched to a gene: 13.